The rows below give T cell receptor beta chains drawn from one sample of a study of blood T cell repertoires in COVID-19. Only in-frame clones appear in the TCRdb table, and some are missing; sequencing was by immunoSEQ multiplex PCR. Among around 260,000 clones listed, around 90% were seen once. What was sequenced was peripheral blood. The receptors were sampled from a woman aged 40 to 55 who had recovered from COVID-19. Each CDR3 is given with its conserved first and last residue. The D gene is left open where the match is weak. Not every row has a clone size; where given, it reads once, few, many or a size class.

CASSQGAGGDYGSPLHF TGTGCCAGCAGCCAGGGAGCGGGAGGGGATTATGGTTCACCCCTCCACTTT - TRBJ1-6 TRBV3-1/TRBV3-2 -
CASSVDVSTGQRETQYF TGTGCCAGCAGCGTAGACGTCAGTACAGGGCAGAGAGAGACCCAGTACTTC - TRBJ2-5 TRBV9 -
CASSGVTSYNEQFF TGTGCCAGCAGTGGCGTTACCTCCTACAATGAGCAGTTCTTC - TRBJ2-1 TRBV2 once
CASSILVTDTQYF TGTGCCAGTAGTATATTAGTCACAGATACGCAGTATTTT - TRBJ2-3 TRBV19 -
CASRVGTGVATQYF TGTGCCAGCAGAGTCGGTACAGGGGTGGCGACCCAGTACTTC TRBD1 TRBJ2-5 TRBV28 -
CASSQSGASSYNEQFF TGTGCCAGCAGCCAATCGGGAGCCAGCTCCTACAATGAGCAGTTCTTC - TRBJ2-1 TRBV14 -
CASSGGRQAGDEQFF TGTGCCAGCAGCGGGGGTCGACAGGCCGGGGATGAGCAGTTCTTC - TRBJ2-1 TRBV11-2 once
CASSRDRVTYEQYF TGTGCCAGCAGTCGCGACAGGGTAACCTACGAGCAGTACTTC TRBD1 TRBJ2-7 TRBV27 -
CASSPGTGWGREQYF TGTGCCAGTAGTCCAGGGACAGGCTGGGGGCGCGAGCAGTACTTC TRBD1 TRBJ2-7 TRBV19 -
CASSQDRAGGPETQYF TGTGCCAGCAGCCAAGATAGAGCGGGAGGGCCTGAGACCCAGTACTTC TRBD2 TRBJ2-5 TRBV3-1/TRBV3-2 -
CAWRQGPSSGANVLTF TGTGCCTGGAGACAGGGCCCAAGCTCTGGGGCCAACGTCCTGACTTTC - TRBJ2-6 TRBV30 -
CASSVEVSAGEQFF TGTGCCAGCAGCGTAGAAGTTTCGGCGGGGGAGCAGTTCTTC - TRBJ2-1 TRBV9 -
CASSLGQFRDEQFF TGTGCCAGCAGCTTAGGACAGTTTCGCGATGAGCAGTTCTTC - TRBJ2-1 TRBV7-9 -
CASSDRQGDTIYF TGCGCCAGCAGTGATAGACAGGGAGACACCATATATTTT TRBD1 TRBJ1-3 TRBV10-2 -
CASSAPLTSGSSYNEQFF TGTGCCAGCAGCGCTCCCCTCACTAGCGGGAGCTCCTACAATGAGCAGTTCTTC TRBD2 TRBJ2-1 TRBV9 -
CASSTSTDSSYNEQFF TGTGCCAGCAGCACATCTACGGACAGCTCCTACAATGAGCAGTTCTTC - TRBJ2-1 TRBV9 -
CASSMVVMAKNIQYF TGTGCCAGTAGTATGGTAGTGATGGCCAAAAACATTCAGTACTTC - TRBJ2-4 TRBV19 -
CASSIEDRREAFF TGTGCCAGTAGTATAGAGGACAGGAGAGAAGCTTTCTTT TRBD1 TRBJ1-1 TRBV19 -
CASSFGDRPNEQFF TGCGCCAGCAGCTTTGGGGACAGACCCAATGAGCAGTTCTTC TRBD1 TRBJ2-1 TRBV5-1 -
CASKLAEEQYF TGTGCCAGCAAGCTAGCGGAGGAGCAGTACTTC TRBD2 TRBJ2-7 TRBV2 once
CASSRDSGNTIYF TGTGCCAGCAGCCGGGACTCTGGAAACACCATATATTTT - TRBJ1-3 TRBV28 -
CASGEGLYSGANVLTF TGTGCCAGCGGGGAGGGGCTATACTCTGGGGCCAACGTCCTGACTTTC TRBD2 TRBJ2-6 TRBV3-1/TRBV3-2 -
CASSFPASGSQETQYF TGTGCCAGCAGTTTCCCGGCTAGCGGGAGCCAAGAGACCCAGTACTTC TRBD2 TRBJ2-5 TRBV28 -
CASQDYSGANVLTF TGTGCCAGTCAGGACTATTCTGGGGCCAACGTCCTGACTTTC - TRBJ2-6 TRBV19 -
CASSPSGIDIIQYF TGTGCCAGCAGCCCTAGCGGGATTGACATCATTCAGTACTTC TRBD2 TRBJ2-4 TRBV7-2 -
CASSARQGRDTQYF TGTGCCAGCTCAGCCCGACAGGGAAGAGATACGCAGTATTTT TRBD1 TRBJ2-3 TRBV18 -
CASSARTAMNTEAFF TGTGCCAGCAGCGCCCGGACAGCTATGAACACTGAAGCTTTCTTT - TRBJ1-1 TRBV7-3 -
CSVGQGRVQHGYTF TGCAGCGTGGGGCAGGGGCGGGTTCAGCATGGCTACACCTTC - TRBJ1-2 TRBV29-1 -
CASSWTENTEAFF TGTGCCAGCAGCTGGACAGAGAACACTGAAGCTTTCTTT - TRBJ1-1 TRBV7-2 -
CASSPQDGRGYNEQFF TGTGCCAGCAGCCCCCAGGATGGGCGGGGCTACAATGAGCAGTTCTTC - TRBJ2-1 TRBV11-2 -
CASSRTAGFSGANVLTF TGTGCCAGCAGCCGGACAGCCGGGTTTAGTGGGGCCAACGTCCTGACTTTC - TRBJ2-6 TRBV11-2 -
CATRPAGGTDTQYF TGTGCCACCCGCCCGGCAGGGGGCACAGATACGCAGTATTTT - TRBJ2-3 TRBV19 -
CATSDLAGTSAYF TGTGCCACCAGTGATCTGGCCGGGACTAGCGCATACTTC TRBD2 TRBJ2-5 TRBV24-1 -
CASSQERGSFYEQYF TGCGCCAGCAGCCAAGAACGTGGGAGCTTCTACGAGCAGTACTTC - TRBJ2-7 TRBV4-1 -
CASSTSRPYNEQFF TGTGCCAGTAGTACTAGCAGACCCTACAATGAGCAGTTCTTC - TRBJ2-1 TRBV19 -